What follows are 12 T cell receptor beta chains derived from one specimen sequenced in a study of blood T cell repertoires in COVID-19 (TCRdb year 2020). The library was produced with the immunoSEQ multiplex PCR assay. TCRdb holds this immuneACCESS table with in-frame rearrangements only. Some clones are missing; in checked studies, unresolved V genes explain under half, and the rest has no known cause. Here the sample has 200,000 to 250,000 clones; roughly nine tenths occur a single time. The top ten clonotypes cover 5.5% to 8% of the sample. Material: peripheral blood. The origin of the receptors is a man aged 55 to 70 with acute or convalescent COVID-19.

V and J are TRBV30 and TRBJ2-3; 8 positions match TRBD1. The junction had 12 bases not matched to a gene; V was cut back by 2 bases and J by 2 bases. The CDR3 consists of 17 residues. Germline V gives CDR1 GTSNPN, CDR2 SVGIG (reference sequence). CDR3 sequence: CAWSSPGQGTLTDTQYF. The CDR3 DNA follows: TGTGCCTGGAGTTCCCCTGGACAGGGCACCCTCACAGATACGCAGTATTTT.

This clone has more than one count but fewer than ten. The rearrangement joins TRBV7-8 to TRBJ2-1; 11 bases line up with TRBD2. This CDR3 is built from 14 residues. Germline trimming cut 5 bases from V and 9 bases from J; bases unmatched to any gene: 6. Germline V gene lookup returns CDR1 SGHVS and CDR2 FQNEAQ. CDR3 DNA: TGTGCCAGCAGCCAAGGGACTAGCGGAGGTGAGCAGTTCTTC. As protein: CASSQGTSGGEQFF.

This chain links TRBV5-4 with TRBJ2-3; 11 bases agree with TRBD1. From germline, CDR1 is SGHNT and CDR2 YYREEE (reference sequence). The CDR3 totals 17 residues. Trimming removed 4 bases from V and 8 bases from J; junction bases left unmatched: 15. The CDR3 DNA is TGTGCCAGCAGCCCGCGGACAGGGGGCTTTCAAGTGGGTACGCAGTATTTT. Translation: CASSPRTGGFQVGTQYF.

This clone was seen only once. J is TRBJ1-2 and V is TRBV9; no clear D. The germline V gene encodes CDR1 SGDLS and CDR2 YYNGEE. There are 12 residues in the CDR3. Trimming cost V 6 bases and J 10 bases, with 16 bases left between them. CDR3 in amino acids: CASTRGGSSYTF. For the CDR3, the DNA is TGTGCCAGCACCCGTGGAGGCAGCTCCTACACCTTC.

This clone was observed once. J is TRBJ2-7 and V is TRBV5-1; TRBD2 is a possible D gene (6 bases). The length of the CDR3 is 14 residues. V lost 4 bases to trimming and J lost 3 bases, with 14 bases between them. Germline CDR1 reads SGHRS; CDR2 reads YFSETQ. The CDR3: CASSRDGGFYEQYF. CDR3 in DNA: TGCGCCAGCAGCCGGGATGGGGGGTTCTACGAGCAGTACTTC.

The chain is built from TRBV28 and TRBJ1-5, with D possibly matching TRBD1 (6 bases). This CDR3 has 17 residues. Germline CDR1 MDHEN, CDR2 SYDVKM. The V and J ends lost 5 bases and 2 bases respectively, with 19 bases between them. The CDR3 is CASSPSRGGSGNQPQHF. DNA for the CDR3: TGTGCCAGCAGTCCCTCCCGAGGGGGATCGGGCAATCAGCCCCAGCATTTT.

DNA of the CDR3: TGTGCCAGCAGTGCCGAACAGGGGGCGGTTGGCTACACCTTC. This gives the protein CASSAEQGAVGYTF. The rearrangement uses TRBV6-4 and TRBJ1-2, with 9 bases identical to TRBD1. The CDR3 totals 14 residues. V shed 4 bases and J 7 bases; nucleotides not matched to a gene: 7. Germline V lookup: CDR1 MRHNA, CDR2 SNTAGT.

This clone has just a few counts. The chain uses TRBV5-5 and TRBJ2-7, with 11 bases that match TRBD2. V trimming: 0 bases; J trimming: 2 bases; junction bases outside the gene matches: 4. Germline assignment: CDR1 SGHKS and CDR2 YYEKEE (reference sequence). The CDR3 loop spans 16 amino acids. The CDR3 DNA reads as TGTGCCAGCAGCTTGGAACCTAGCGGGAGGACCTACGAGCAGTACTTC. Its translation: CASSLEPSGRTYEQYF.

About this clone itself: The junction does not match germline at one end; this may be a read error. The rearrangement joins TRBV28 to TRBJ2-7, with TRBD1 identical over 9 bases. Per germline, CDR1 MDHEN and CDR2 SYDVKM. The CDR3 has 15 amino acids. CDR3 nucleotide sequence: TGTGCCAGCCGTTTACCCGGGACAGGGTGGAGAGAGCAGTACTTC. As protein: CASRLPGTGWREQYF.

The chain recombines TRBV11-2 with TRBJ2-1; 9 bases match TRBD1. The CDR3 loop spans 15 amino acids. With 5 bases clipped from V and 0 bases from J, the junction kept 2 bases outside the gene matches. Germline-derived CDR1 and CDR2 are SGHAT and FQNNGV. The chain's CDR3 is CASSLGQGSYNEQFF. CDR3 bases: TGTGCCAGCAGCCTGGGACAGGGCTCCTACAATGAGCAGTTCTTC.

The chain recombines TRBV12-3 or TRBV12-4 with TRBJ2-1; D call uncertain. V lost 2 bases and J 1 base, leaving 3 bases between the germline ends. This CDR3 has 13 residues. In DNA form, the CDR3 reads TGTGCCAGCAGTTTACGGTCCTACAATGAGCAGTTCTTC. This encodes CASSLRSYNEQFF.

The rearrangement links TRBV14 to TRBJ2-7, with 7 bases lining up with TRBD1. The CDR3 is 13 amino acids. Germline-derived CDR1 and CDR2 are SGHDN and FVKESK. The V segment lost 1 base and the J segment 3 bases; nucleotides outside the gene matches: 0. CDR3 sequence (DNA): TGTGCCAGCAGCCAAGGGGACAGCTACGAGCAGTACTTC. Translation gives CASSQGDSYEQYF.